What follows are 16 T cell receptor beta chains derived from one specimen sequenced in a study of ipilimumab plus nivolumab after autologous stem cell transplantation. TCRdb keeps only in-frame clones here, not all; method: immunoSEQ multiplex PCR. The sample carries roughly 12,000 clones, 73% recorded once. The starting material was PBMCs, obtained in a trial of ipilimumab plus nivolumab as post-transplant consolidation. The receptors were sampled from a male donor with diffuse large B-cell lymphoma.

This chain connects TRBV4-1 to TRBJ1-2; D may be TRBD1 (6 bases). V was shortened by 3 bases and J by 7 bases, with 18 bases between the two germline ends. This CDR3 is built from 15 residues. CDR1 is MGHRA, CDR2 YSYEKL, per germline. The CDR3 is CASSHPQGGAPGYTF. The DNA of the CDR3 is TGCGCCAGCAGCCACCCCCAAGGGGGGGCGCCTGGCTACACCTTC.

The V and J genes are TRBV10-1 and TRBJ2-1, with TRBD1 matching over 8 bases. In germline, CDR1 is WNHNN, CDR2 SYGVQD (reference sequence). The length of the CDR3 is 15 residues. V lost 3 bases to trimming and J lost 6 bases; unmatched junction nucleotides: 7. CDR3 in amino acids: CASSDGQGRRNEQFF. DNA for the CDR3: TGCGCCAGCAGTGACGGACAGGGTCGGCGCAATGAGCAGTTCTTC.

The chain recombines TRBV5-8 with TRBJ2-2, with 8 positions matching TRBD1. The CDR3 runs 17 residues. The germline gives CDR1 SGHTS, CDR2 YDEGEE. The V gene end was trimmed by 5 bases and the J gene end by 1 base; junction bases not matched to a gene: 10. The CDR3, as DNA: TGTGCCAGCAGGCGACGGCAGGGGGCTGGGAACACCGGGGAGCTGTTTTTT. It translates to CASRRRQGAGNTGELFF.

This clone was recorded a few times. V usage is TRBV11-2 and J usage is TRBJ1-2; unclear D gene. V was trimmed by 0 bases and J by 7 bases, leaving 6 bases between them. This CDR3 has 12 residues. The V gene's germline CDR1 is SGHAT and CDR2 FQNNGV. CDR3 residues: CASSLEGFGYTF. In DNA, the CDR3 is TGTGCCAGCAGCTTAGAAGGGTTTGGCTACACCTTC.

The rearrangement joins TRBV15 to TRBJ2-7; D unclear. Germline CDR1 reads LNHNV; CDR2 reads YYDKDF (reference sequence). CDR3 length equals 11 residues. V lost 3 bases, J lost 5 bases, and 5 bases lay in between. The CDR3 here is CATSRVHEQYF. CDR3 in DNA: TGTGCCACCAGCAGGGTCCACGAGCAGTACTTC.

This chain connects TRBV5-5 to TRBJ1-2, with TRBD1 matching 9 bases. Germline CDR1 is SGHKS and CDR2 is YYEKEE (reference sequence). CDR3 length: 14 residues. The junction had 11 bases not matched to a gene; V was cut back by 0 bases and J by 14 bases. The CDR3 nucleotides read TGTGCCAGCAGCTTGGCGACCTTGACAGGGGGAGCAACCTTC. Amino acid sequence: CASSLATLTGGATF.

The CDR3 sequence: CASSLFPENTEAFF. CDR3 coding DNA: TGCGCCAGCTCCTTATTTCCGGAGAACACTGAAGCTTTCTTT. The chain joins TRBV5-1 to TRBJ1-1; D is unresolved. Germline V gives CDR1 SGHRS, CDR2 YFSETQ. This CDR3 has 14 amino acids. V lost 7 bases and J lost 1, with 14 bases in between.

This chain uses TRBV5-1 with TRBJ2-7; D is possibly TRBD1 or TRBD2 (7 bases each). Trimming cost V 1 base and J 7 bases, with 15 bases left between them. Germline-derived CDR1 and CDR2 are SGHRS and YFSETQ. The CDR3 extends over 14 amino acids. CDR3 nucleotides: TGCGCCAGCAGCTTGAAAGGCAGGGGGGGAGAGCAGTACTTC. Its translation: CASSLKGRGGEQYF. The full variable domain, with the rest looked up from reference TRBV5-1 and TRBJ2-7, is KAGVTQTPRYLIKTRGQQVTLSCSPISGHRSVSWYQQTPGQGLQFLFEYFSETQRNKGNFPGRFSGRQFSNSRSEMNVSTLELGDSALYLCASSLKGRGGEQYFGPGTRLTVT.

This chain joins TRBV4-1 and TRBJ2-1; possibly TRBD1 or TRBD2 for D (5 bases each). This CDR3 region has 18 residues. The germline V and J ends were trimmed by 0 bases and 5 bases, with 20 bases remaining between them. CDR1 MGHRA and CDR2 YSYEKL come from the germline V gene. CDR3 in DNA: TGCGCCAGCAGCCAAGATACATTTGGGGGTAGAAAAAACAATGAGCAGTTCTTC. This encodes CASSQDTFGGRKNNEQFF.

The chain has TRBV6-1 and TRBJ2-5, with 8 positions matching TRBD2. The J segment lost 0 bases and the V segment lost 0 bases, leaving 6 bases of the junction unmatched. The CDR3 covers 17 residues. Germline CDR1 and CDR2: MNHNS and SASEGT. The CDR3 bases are TGTGCCAGCAGTGAAGCGCCGGGCGGGGGGTACCAAGAGACCCAGTACTTC. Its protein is CASSEAPGGGYQETQYF.

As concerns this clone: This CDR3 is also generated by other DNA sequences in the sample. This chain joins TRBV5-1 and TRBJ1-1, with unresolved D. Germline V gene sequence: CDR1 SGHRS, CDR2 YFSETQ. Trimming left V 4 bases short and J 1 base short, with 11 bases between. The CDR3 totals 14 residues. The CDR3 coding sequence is TGCGCCAGCAGCACGGGAACGGGGAACACTGAAGCTTTCTTT. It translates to CASSTGTGNTEAFF.

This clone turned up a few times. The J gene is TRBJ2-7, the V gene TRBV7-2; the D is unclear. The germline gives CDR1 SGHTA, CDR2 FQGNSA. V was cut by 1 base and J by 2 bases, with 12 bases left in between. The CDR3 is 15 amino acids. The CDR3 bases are TGTGCCAGCAGCTTAGGAGTCGGGCTGGCCTACGAGCAGTACTTC. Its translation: CASSLGVGLAYEQYF.

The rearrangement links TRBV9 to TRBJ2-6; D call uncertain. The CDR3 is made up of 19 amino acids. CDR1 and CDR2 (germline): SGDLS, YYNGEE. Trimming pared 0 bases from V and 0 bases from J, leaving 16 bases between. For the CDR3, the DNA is TGTGCCAGCAGCGTAGCTAACAGCTTAGTGAGCTCTGGGGCCAACGTCCTGACTTTC. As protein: CASSVANSLVSSGANVLTF.

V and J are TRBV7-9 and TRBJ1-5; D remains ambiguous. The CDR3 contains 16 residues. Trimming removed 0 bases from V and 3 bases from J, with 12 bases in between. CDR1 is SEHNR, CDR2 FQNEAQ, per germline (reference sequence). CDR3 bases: TGTGCCAGCAGCTTAGCGCCCGGGTTCCACAATCAGCCCCAGCATTTT. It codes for CASSLAPGFHNQPQHF.

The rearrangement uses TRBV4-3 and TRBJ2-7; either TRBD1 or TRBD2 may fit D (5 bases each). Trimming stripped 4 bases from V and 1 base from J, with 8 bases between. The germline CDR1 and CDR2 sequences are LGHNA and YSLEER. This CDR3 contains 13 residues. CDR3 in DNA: TGCGCCAGCAGCCGAGAGGGGTCCTACGAGCAGTACTTC. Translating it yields CASSREGSYEQYF.

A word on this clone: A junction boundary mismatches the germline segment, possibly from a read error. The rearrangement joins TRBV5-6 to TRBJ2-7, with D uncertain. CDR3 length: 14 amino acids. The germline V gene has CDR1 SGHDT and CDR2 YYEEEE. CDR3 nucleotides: TGTGCCAGCAGTTTGGAGCCTCCCTCCTACGAGCAGTACTTC. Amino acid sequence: CASSLEPPSYEQYF.